The 21 T cell receptor beta chains presented below share a single source sample, sequenced in a study of T cell responses to AZD1222 COVID-19 vaccine. Data came from immunoSEQ multiplex PCR; TCRdb stores just in-frame clones and leaves some out. The top ten hold about 0.9% of the sample, which has approximately 150,000 clones, 85% to 95% seen once. The material sequenced was peripheral blood, taken on day 0 of AZD1222 vaccination. The source of these receptors is an adult in good health.

The chain uses TRBV28 and TRBJ2-7, with D possibly TRBD2 on 6 matching bases. The CDR3 covers 12 residues. Looked up from germline, CDR1 is MDHEN and CDR2 is SYDVKM. Trimming shortened V by 10 bases and J by 4 bases, and 14 bases separated the two germline ends. The chain's CDR3 is CAISVEGYEQYF. CDR3 sequence (DNA): TGTGCCATTTCCGTGGAGGGTTACGAGCAGTACTTC.

The rearrangement joins TRBV7-2 to TRBJ2-7, with D tentatively TRBD1 (5 bases). The CDR3 spans 15 residues. Trimming removed 2 bases at V and 1 base at J, with 12 bases between. CDR1 is SGHTA and CDR2 is FQGNSA in the germline V gene. CDR3 residues: CASSLLDTESYEQYF. DNA for the CDR3: TGTGCCAGCAGCTTATTGGACACGGAGTCCTACGAGCAGTACTTC.

The genes are TRBV7-6 and TRBJ2-1, with 12 bases lining up with TRBD2. J was trimmed by 8 bases and V by 2 bases; bases with no gene match: 4. CDR3 length: 15 residues. Per germline, CDR1 SGHVS and CDR2 FNYEAQ. CDR3 amino acids: CASSLLAGGRHEQFF. CDR3 DNA: TGTGCCAGCAGCTTACTAGCGGGGGGGAGGCATGAGCAGTTCTTC. Drawing the rest from reference TRBV7-6 and TRBJ2-1, the complete variable domain is GAGVSQSPRYKVTKRGQDVALRCDPISGHVSLYWYRQALGQGPEFLTYFNYEAQQDKSGLPNDRFSAERPEGSISTLTIQRTEQRDSAMYRCASSLLAGGRHEQFFGPGTRLTVL.

The chain's CDR3 is CASSSQGAGNEQFF. Written as DNA, the CDR3 is TGCGCCAGCAGCTCTCAGGGGGCGGGGAATGAGCAGTTCTTC. The V gene is TRBV5-1, the J gene TRBJ2-1; 8 bases are a match to TRBD1. Germline assignment: CDR1 SGHRS and CDR2 YFSETQ. This CDR3 spans 14 amino acids. The junction had 6 bases not matched to a gene; V was cut back by 3 bases and J by 7 bases.

The chain carries TRBV2 and TRBJ1-1; possible D gene TRBD1, 5 bases. This CDR3 has 12 amino acids. Germline V lookup: CDR1 SNHLY, CDR2 FYNNEI. V dropped 7 bases and J dropped 7 bases, with 13 bases sitting between them. The CDR3 sequence is CASNQRGVEAFF. CDR3 nucleotides: TGTGCCAGCAACCAAAGGGGAGTTGAAGCTTTCTTT.

The chain is built from TRBV18 and TRBJ1-1, with 8 bases aligning to TRBD1. Per the germline V gene, CDR1 is KGHSH and CDR2 is LQKENI. This CDR3 has 16 residues. The V gene end was trimmed by 4 bases and the J gene end by 1 base; junction bases not matched to a gene: 8. Here the CDR3 reads CASSQTGAGTNTEAFF. The CDR3 DNA follows: TGTGCCAGCTCACAGACAGGGGCAGGTACGAACACTGAAGCTTTCTTT. The variable domain in full, completed from reference TRBV18 and TRBJ1-1, reads NAGVMQNPRHLVRRRGQEARLRCSPMKGHSHVYWYRQLPEEGLKFMVYLQKENIIDESGMPKERFSAEFPKEGPSILRIQQVVRGDSAAYFCASSQTGAGTNTEAFFGQGTRLTVV.

This clone was seen a few times. The V and J genes are TRBV10-1 and TRBJ2-3; no clear D gene. Between the trimmed V and J ends, which lost 0 bases and 3 bases, there was a span of 4 bases. CDR1 and CDR2 from the germline V gene are WNHNN and SYGVQD (reference sequence). The CDR3 sequence is 13 residues long. The CDR3 protein is CASSESWTDTQYF. As DNA, the CDR3 is TGCGCCAGCAGTGAGTCGTGGACAGATACGCAGTATTTT.

This chain joins TRBV28 and TRBJ2-7; perhaps TRBD2 as D (6 bases). The length of the CDR3 is 16 residues. Germline-derived CDR1 and CDR2 are MDHEN and SYDVKM. Trimming pared 4 bases from V and 0 bases from J, leaving 16 bases between. Written as DNA, the CDR3 is TGTGCCAGCAGTTCTCCGGGACTCCAAGCCTCCTACGAGCAGTACTTC. The encoded protein is CASSSPGLQASYEQYF.

This clone was seen a few times. The CDR3 coding sequence is TGTGCCAGCAGCTTAGGCGGACCTTATAATTCACCCCTCCACTTT. It is translated as CASSLGGPYNSPLHF. V gene TRBV7-9 combines with J gene TRBJ1-6; D ambiguous. Trimming left V 1 base short and J 4 bases short, with 8 bases between. The CDR3 has 15 residues. CDR1 is SEHNR, CDR2 FQNEAQ, per germline (reference sequence).

This chain connects TRBV5-1 to TRBJ2-7; 13 bases agree with TRBD2. The V gene's germline CDR1 is SGHRS and CDR2 YFSETQ. The V segment lost 6 bases and the J segment 6 bases; nucleotides outside the gene matches: 6. The CDR3 spans 14 residues. The CDR3 sequence: CASKGLAGVGEQYF. The CDR3 nucleotides are TGCGCCAGCAAAGGACTAGCGGGGGTGGGCGAGCAGTACTTC.

The sample holds one count of this clone. The V gene is TRBV6-5, the J gene TRBJ1-5; a weak D match, TRBD1 (5 bases). V was trimmed by 8 bases and J by 0 bases, leaving 11 bases between them. CDR3 length equals 14 residues. The germline V gene has CDR1 MNHEY and CDR2 SVGAGI. The CDR3 is CASGGLSSNQPQHF. Written as DNA, the CDR3 is TGTGCCAGCGGGGGACTAAGTAGCAATCAGCCCCAGCATTTT.

The rearrangement joins TRBV5-1 to TRBJ1-1; possibly TRBD1 for D (5 bases). Trimming shortened V by 4 bases and J by 6 bases, and 22 bases separated the two germline ends. This CDR3 contains 16 residues. CDR1 and CDR2 from the germline V gene are SGHRS and YFSETQ. CDR3 sequence (DNA): TGCGCCAGCAGCGACCCTTCGGGACGGGACTATGCTGAAGCTTTCTTT. Translation gives CASSDPSGRDYAEAFF.

The genes are TRBV7-6 and TRBJ2-7; possible D gene TRBD1, 5 bases. The ends were cut back, 2 bases at V and 2 bases at J, with 16 bases in the middle. This CDR3 has 16 amino acids. The V gene's germline CDR1 is SGHVS and CDR2 FNYEAQ. DNA of the CDR3: TGTGCCAGCAGCTTAAGCCCTCCAGGGAATACCTACGAGCAGTACTTC. Translation gives CASSLSPPGNTYEQYF.

The V call is TRBV19, the J call TRBJ1-3; D ambiguous. Trimming took 4 bases from V and 0 from J, leaving 7 bases between them. The CDR3 consists of 14 residues. Germline CDR1 LNHDA, CDR2 SQIVND (reference sequence). This CDR3 reads CASSTDHSGNTIYF. The CDR3 nucleotides read TGTGCCAGTAGTACCGATCACTCTGGAAACACCATATATTTT.

V gene TRBV27 combines with J gene TRBJ2-3, with no clear D. CDR3 size: 16 residues. The germline V gene has CDR1 MNHEY and CDR2 SMNVEV (reference sequence). V gave up 6 bases and J gave up 1 base, with 17 bases separating them. The DNA of the CDR3 is TGTGCCAGCAGCCGAACTTGGACGGCCGGCACAGATACGCAGTATTTT. Amino acid sequence: CASSRTWTAGTDTQYF.

The chain couples TRBV30 to TRBJ1-5; 8 bases align to TRBD1. From germline, CDR1 is GTSNPN and CDR2 SVGIG (reference sequence). The V gene end was trimmed by 3 bases and the J gene end by 3 bases; junction bases not matched to a gene: 1. CDR3 size: 13 residues. The CDR3 nucleotides read TGTGCCTGGAGGACAGGGGTCAATCAGCCCCAGCATTTT. Translating it yields CAWRTGVNQPQHF.

The rearrangement uses TRBV25-1 and TRBJ1-2; D is uncertain. The V end was cut by 0 bases, the J end by 4 bases, with 18 bases between. The germline V gene has CDR1 MGHDK and CDR2 SYGVNS. The CDR3 spans 17 residues. In DNA, the CDR3 is TGTGCCAGCAGTGAATACTCGGGCGGTCTCAGTTCCTATGGCTACACCTTC. This gives the protein CASSEYSGGLSSYGYTF.

The J gene is TRBJ2-5, the V gene TRBV11-3; 16 bases match TRBD2. J lost 0 bases, V lost 5 bases, and 6 bases had no gene match. The CDR3 extends over 18 amino acids. CDR1 and CDR2 from the germline V gene are SGHNT and YENEEA. The CDR3 DNA is TGTGCCAGCAGCCCTGGGACTAGCGGGGGGGCGTACCAAGAGACCCAGTACTTC. It encodes CASSPGTSGGAYQETQYF.

The V and J genes are TRBV27 and TRBJ1-5; D is unresolved. V lost 2 bases and J 3 bases, leaving 8 bases between the germline ends. CDR3 length equals 14 residues. Looked up from germline, CDR1 is MNHEY and CDR2 is SMNVEV (reference sequence). The CDR3 sequence is CASSLNWDNQPQHF. DNA of the CDR3: TGTGCCAGCAGTTTAAACTGGGACAATCAGCCCCAGCATTTT.

This chain links TRBV3-1 (or the pseudogene TRBV3-2) with TRBJ2-4; D might be TRBD2 (6 bases). This CDR3 has 15 residues. V was clipped by 4 bases and J by 5 bases, with 15 bases between them. The germline V gene encodes CDR1 LGHDT and CDR2 YNNKEL (reference sequence). CDR3 nucleotide sequence: TGTGCCAGCAGCCGGGCGGGGTTTACGGAAAACATTCAGTACTTC. Amino acids: CASSRAGFTENIQYF.

The chain is built from TRBV6-5 and TRBJ2-1; D gene uncertain. Trimming left V 8 bases short and J 0 bases short, with 11 bases between. CDR3 length: 14 residues. Germline V gives CDR1 MNHEY, CDR2 SVGAGI. The CDR3 region has the DNA TGTGCCAGCTGTTCGGTAAACTCCTACAATGAGCAGTTCTTC. Translation gives CASCSVNSYNEQFF.